This paragraph reports one T cell receptor beta chain. Its specificity is not known. The sample originates from a study of T cell responses to AZD1222 COVID-19 vaccine. Regarding the study as a whole: A rise in Spike-specific TCR breadth and depth followed two AZD1222 doses. The study sampled repertoires only after the peak T cell response. Donors were largely white British and mainly female; clonal diversity was possibly underestimated. Baseline serology detected seropositivity in only a handful of AZD1222 recipients.

This table comes from immunoSEQ multiplex PCR, and its TCRdb copy is limited to in-frame clones, with some not included. The sample includes 80,000 to 100,000 clones, under 90% of them seen just once. Germline V gives CDR1 SGHDT, CDR2 YYEEEE. V lost 3 bases to trimming and J lost 0 bases; unmatched junction nucleotides: 5. This CDR3 comprises 18 residues. This receptor was taken from an adult in good health. This sample comprised peripheral blood, obtained on day 0 of MenACWY control vaccination. The gene calls are TRBV5-6 and TRBJ2-3; 15 bases fit TRBD2. This CDR3 is CASSWGLAGGASTDTQYF. CDR3 nucleotides: TGTGCCAGCAGCTGGGGACTAGCGGGGGGCGCTAGCACAGATACGCAGTATTTT.